This TCR beta chain was found in a study of OX40 agonist ivuxolimab in advanced cancers. Patients with autoimmune history or systemic immunosuppression were excluded. With baseline, cycle 4 day 1, and cycle 7 day 1 as timepoints, blood was sampled. This CDR3 region has 17 residues. The germline V gene encodes CDR1 SGDLS and CDR2 YYNGEE. V trimming: 0 bases; J trimming: 4 bases; junction bases outside the gene matches: 5. Some clones are missing from TCRdb's copy, which holds only in-frame ones; the method was immunoSEQ multiplex PCR. The sample has about 35,000 clones, around four fifths seen once. Regarding this clone: Antigen: not known.

Study-wide results and caveats: Clonal expansion by week 6 occurred in CD4+ and CD8+ blood T cells (at 0.1 to 3.0 mg/kg).

The chain combines TRBV9 with TRBJ2-2; 11 bases fit TRBD2. The receptor was derived from an adult with an advanced solid tumor such as melanoma, head and neck, liver or kidney cancer. The sample here was CD4+ or CD8+ T cells sorted from blood, taken in a trial of the OX40 agonist ivuxolimab. The CDR3 here is CASSVELAGASTGELFF. CDR3 in DNA: TGTGCCAGCAGCGTAGAACTAGCGGGGGCTAGCACCGGGGAGCTGTTTTTT.